The 21 T cell receptor beta chains below come from one sample, sequenced in a study of identical twins. TCRdb re-called the 5' RACE reads through MiXCR, storing one row per CDR3 protein. The sample holds approximately 500,000 distinct CDR3 sequences; roughly 15% are singletons and the top ten take about 0.4%. This same sample was also taken into another study, of yellow fever vaccine responses in identical twins.

Source material: CD4+ T cells sorted from blood. These receptors originate from a young woman in good health.

The chain links TRBV3-1 to TRBJ2-5; possible D gene TRBD2, 5 bases. V lost 5 bases and J 1 base, leaving 17 bases between the germline ends. The CDR3 consists of 16 residues. Germline V gene sequence: CDR1 LGHDT, CDR2 YNNKEL (reference sequence). CDR3 nucleotide sequence: TGTGCCAGCAGCTCGCTAGCCGGTTCTTCCCAAGAGACCCAGTACTTC. The encoded protein is CASSSLAGSSQETQYF.

CDR3 coding DNA: TGTGCCAGCAGTTTGGCGAGGGGGCCGGATGGCTACACCTTC. As protein: CASSLARGPDGYTF. This chain links TRBV28 with TRBJ1-2, with 7 bases identical to TRBD1. CDR1 is MDHEN and CDR2 is SYDVKM in the germline V gene. V shed 3 bases and J 6 bases; nucleotides not matched to a gene: 7. CDR3 size: 14 residues.

This clonotype was seen only a few times. V usage is TRBV20-1 and J usage is TRBJ1-2, with D hard to call. The CDR3 is made up of 11 amino acids. The germline V gene has CDR1 DFQATT and CDR2 SNEGSKA (reference sequence). V gave up 4 bases and J gave up 6 bases, with 9 bases separating them. The CDR3 DNA follows: TGCAGTGCTACCTTCCGGCATGGCTACACCTTC. This sequence encodes CSATFRHGYTF.

This clonotype came up a few times. The genes are TRBV20-1 and TRBJ1-4; possibly TRBD1 for D (5 bases). With 0 bases removed from V and 8 bases from J, the gap between germline ends came to 13 bases. The germline V gene has CDR1 DFQATT and CDR2 SNEGSKA (reference sequence). This CDR3 spans 14 amino acids. CDR3 nucleotide sequence: TGCAGTGCTAGAGATTCAAGGGGCCAGGAAAAACTGTTTTTT. Translation: CSARDSRGQEKLFF.

V gene TRBV7-2 combines with J gene TRBJ2-1, with D perhaps matching TRBD1 (6 bases). The length of the CDR3 is 14 residues. V lost 4 bases and J 9 bases, leaving 16 bases between the germline ends. Germline loops: CDR1 SGHTA, CDR2 FQGNSA. Here the CDR3 DNA reads TGTGCCAGCAGCTCCTTGGGGGCTATGGGTGAGCAGTTCTTC. It translates to CASSSLGAMGEQFF.

There are a few counts of this clonotype. The V gene is TRBV11-3, the J gene TRBJ2-5; 10 bases match TRBD1. The CDR3 runs 15 residues. Germline CDR1 and CDR2: SGHNT and YENEEA. J was trimmed by 5 bases and V by 3 bases; bases with no gene match: 6. This CDR3 reads CASSFRQGALETQYF. The CDR3, as DNA: TGTGCCAGCAGCTTCAGACAGGGGGCTTTGGAGACCCAGTACTTC. Supplemented by reference TRBV11-3 and TRBJ2-5, the full variable domain reads EAGVVQSPRYKIIEKKQPVAFWCNPISGHNTLYWYLQNLGQGPELLIRYENEEAVDDSQLPKDRFSAERLKGVDSTLKIQPAELGDSAVYLCASSFRQGALETQYFGPGTRLLVL.

The table lists this clonotype with a few counts. The gene calls are TRBV20-1 and TRBJ2-2; D perhaps matches TRBD2 (6 bases). The length of the CDR3 is 15 residues. V lost 0 bases, J lost 3 bases, and 11 bases lay in between. Germline assignment: CDR1 DFQATT and CDR2 SNEGSKA (reference sequence). The CDR3, as DNA: TGCAGTGCTAGAGATCCCCTAGCGTACACCGGGGAGCTGTTTTTT. Its translation is CSARDPLAYTGELFF.

This clonotype was counted a few times. The V and J genes are TRBV10-3 and TRBJ2-1; TRBD2 matches at 7 bases. This CDR3 has 13 amino acids. V trimming: 6 bases; J trimming: 6 bases; junction bases outside the gene matches: 5. Germline CDR1 reads ENHRY; CDR2 reads SYGVKD. As DNA, the CDR3 is TGTGCCATCAGCGGGACTATTCCCAATGAGCAGTTCTTC. Its protein is CAISGTIPNEQFF.

This clonotype was seen a handful of times. V and J are TRBV10-3 and TRBJ2-3; 10 positions agree with TRBD2. Trimming took 7 bases from V and 4 from J; bases not matched to a gene: 8. There are 15 residues in the CDR3. Germline loops: CDR1 ENHRY, CDR2 SYGVKD. The CDR3 protein is CAITEGAGGADTQYF. In nucleotides, the CDR3 is TGTGCCATCACCGAAGGAGCGGGAGGGGCAGATACGCAGTATTTT.

The V gene is TRBV3-1, the J gene TRBJ2-1, with 9 bases fitting TRBD2. This CDR3 spans 14 amino acids. CDR1 is LGHDT, CDR2 YNNKEL, per germline (reference sequence). Losses at the gene ends were 7 bases for V and 6 bases for J; bases not matched to a gene: 7. The CDR3: CASNPGTSSNEQFF. Here the CDR3 DNA reads TGTGCCAGCAACCCCGGGACTAGCAGCAATGAGCAGTTCTTC.

This clonotype appeared a few times. The chain joins TRBV12-3 or TRBV12-4 to TRBJ2-7; 9 nucleotides align to TRBD2. This CDR3 is 14 amino acids long. With 1 base clipped from V and 6 bases from J, the junction kept 4 bases outside the gene matches. The CDR3 DNA reads as TGTGCCAGCAGTTTAGGACTAGCGGTTGTCGAGCAGTACTTC. This codes for CASSLGLAVVEQYF.

This clonotype was seen repeatedly, ten times or more. The J gene is TRBJ1-1, the V gene TRBV5-5; the D is unclear. Trimming removed 1 base from V and 1 base from J, with 5 bases in between. Germline V gene sequence: CDR1 SGHKS, CDR2 YYEKEE (reference sequence). CDR3 size: 13 residues. The CDR3 loop is CASSLFENTEAFF. CDR3 DNA sequence: TGTGCCAGCAGCTTGTTTGAGAACACTGAAGCTTTCTTT.

The rearrangement joins TRBV20-1 to TRBJ2-1, with 7 bases that match TRBD1. Germline-derived CDR1 and CDR2 are DFQATT and SNEGSKA (reference sequence). This CDR3 spans 12 amino acids. The V segment lost 2 bases and the J segment 10 bases; nucleotides outside the gene matches: 5. The CDR3 protein is CSARLTGVEQFF. CDR3 DNA: TGCAGTGCTAGACTAACAGGGGTCGAGCAGTTCTTC.

The chain combines TRBV6-1 with TRBJ1-1, with a tentative D call TRBD1 (5 bases). The CDR3 runs 16 residues. Germline V gene data show CDR1 as MNHNS and CDR2 as SASEGT. Trimming pared 8 bases from V and 5 bases from J, leaving 24 bases between. The CDR3 region has the DNA TGTGCCAGCTCCATCGCGGGGGGGTTAGGGCGGACTGAAGCTTTCTTT. It encodes CASSIAGGLGRTEAFF.

This clonotype was seen only a few times. The chain recombines TRBV5-1 with TRBJ1-2; unclear D gene. The CDR3 runs 12 residues. Germline V gene sequence: CDR1 SGHRS, CDR2 YFSETQ. V lost 3 bases and J 7 bases, leaving 10 bases between the germline ends. The DNA for the CDR3 is TGCGCCAGCAGCTCAACCTACCGTGGCTACACCTTC. Translated, it gives CASSSTYRGYTF.

This clonotype was seen a handful of times. The rearrangement links TRBV4-3 to TRBJ2-1; 7 nucleotides line up with TRBD2. Germline values: CDR1 LGHNA, CDR2 YSLEER. The ends lost 1 base at V and 4 bases at J; junction bases unmatched: 13. The CDR3 totals 18 residues. The CDR3 spells CASSQGGGSSLGYNEQFF. CDR3 nucleotide sequence: TGCGCCAGCAGCCAAGGTGGCGGGAGCTCCCTCGGGTACAATGAGCAGTTCTTC.

This clonotype has just a few counts. This chain uses TRBV7-2 with TRBJ2-3; tentatively, D is TRBD1 (6 bases). V lost 5 bases, J lost 7 bases, and 10 bases lay in between. Germline V gene sequence: CDR1 SGHTA, CDR2 FQGNSA. CDR3 length: 12 residues. This chain's CDR3 is CASSPTGYTQYF. CDR3 sequence (DNA): TGTGCCAGCAGCCCGACAGGATATACGCAGTATTTT.

This clonotype was observed a handful of times. The chain is built from TRBV4-2 and TRBJ2-4; 9 bases are shared with TRBD2. The germline CDR1 and CDR2 sequences are LGHNA and YNFKEQ. The CDR3 contains 16 residues. J was trimmed by 8 bases and V by 0 bases; bases with no gene match: 8. CDR3 nucleotides: TGTGCCAGCAGCCAAGATCAAGGCGGGGGGGCGCACATTCAGTACTTC. This sequence encodes CASSQDQGGGAHIQYF.

The gene calls are TRBV4-1 and TRBJ1-6; 10 bases are shared with TRBD1. The J segment lost 10 bases and the V segment lost 4 bases, leaving 13 bases of the junction unmatched. The CDR3 spans 17 residues. The germline V gene has CDR1 MGHRA and CDR2 YSYEKL. CDR3 in DNA: TGCGCCAGCAGCCCCGAACTCGGGACAGGGGTACAATCACCCCTCCACTTT. It yields the protein CASSPELGTGVQSPLHF.

This clonotype was seen ten or more times. The junction departs from germline at one end; a sequencing error may be responsible. The chain couples TRBV5-1 to TRBJ2-3; D may be TRBD1 (5 bases). Germline CDR1 reads SGHRS; CDR2 reads YFSETQ. The CDR3 is made up of 13 amino acids. DNA for the CDR3: TGTGCCAGCAGCTTCCAGGGAACAGATACGCAGTATTTT. It specifies CASSFQGTDTQYF.

In its sample, this clonotype was seen a few times. V and J are TRBV20-1 and TRBJ2-3, with 9 bases aligning to TRBD2. Germline V gene sequence: CDR1 DFQATT, CDR2 SNEGSKA (reference sequence). The trim removed 2 bases at V and 3 bases at J, leaving 6 bases unmatched. The CDR3 is 15 residues long. CDR3 amino acids: CSARSGLAGTDTQYF. The DNA for the CDR3 is TGCAGTGCTAGATCGGGACTAGCAGGAACAGATACGCAGTATTTT.